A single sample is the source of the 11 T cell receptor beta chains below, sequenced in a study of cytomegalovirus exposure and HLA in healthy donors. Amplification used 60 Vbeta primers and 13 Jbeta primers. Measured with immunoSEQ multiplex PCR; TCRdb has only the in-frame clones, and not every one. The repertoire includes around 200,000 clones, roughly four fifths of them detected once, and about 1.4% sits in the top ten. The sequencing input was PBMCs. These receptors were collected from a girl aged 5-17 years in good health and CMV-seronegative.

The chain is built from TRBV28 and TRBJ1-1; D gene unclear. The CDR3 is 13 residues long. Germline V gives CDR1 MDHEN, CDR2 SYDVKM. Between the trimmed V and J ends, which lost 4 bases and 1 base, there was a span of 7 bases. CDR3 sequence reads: CASSYKRNTEAFF. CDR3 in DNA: TGTGCCAGCAGTTACAAGCGGAACACTGAAGCTTTCTTT.

The CDR3 sequence is CASSLSGARNSPLHF. CDR3 sequence (DNA): TGTGCCAGCAGCTTATCAGGGGCCCGAAATTCACCCCTCCACTTT. The V gene is TRBV7-2, the J gene TRBJ1-6; D may be TRBD1 (6 bases). The germline V and J ends were trimmed by 2 bases and 7 bases, with 12 bases remaining between them. Looked up from germline, CDR1 is SGHTA and CDR2 is FQGNSA. This CDR3 has 15 residues.

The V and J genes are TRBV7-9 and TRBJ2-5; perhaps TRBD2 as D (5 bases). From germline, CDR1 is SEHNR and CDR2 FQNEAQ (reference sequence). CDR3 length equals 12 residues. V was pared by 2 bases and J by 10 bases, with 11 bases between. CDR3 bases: TGTGCCAGCAGCTTACGGGGTGTAGGCCAGTACTTC. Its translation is CASSLRGVGQYF. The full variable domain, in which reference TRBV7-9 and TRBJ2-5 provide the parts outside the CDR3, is DTGVSQNPRHKITKRGQNVTFRCDPISEHNRLYWYRQTLGQGPEFLTYFQNEAQLEKSRLLSDRFSAERPKGSFSTLEIQRTEQGDSAMYLCASSLRGVGQYFGPGTRLLVL.

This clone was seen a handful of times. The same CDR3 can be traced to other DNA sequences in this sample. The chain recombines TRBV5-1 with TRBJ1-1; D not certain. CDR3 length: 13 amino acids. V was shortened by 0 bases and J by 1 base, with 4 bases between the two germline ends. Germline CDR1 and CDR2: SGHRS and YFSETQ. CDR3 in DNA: TGCGCCAGCAGCTTGGGAGGGAACACTGAAGCTTTCTTT. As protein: CASSLGGNTEAFF.

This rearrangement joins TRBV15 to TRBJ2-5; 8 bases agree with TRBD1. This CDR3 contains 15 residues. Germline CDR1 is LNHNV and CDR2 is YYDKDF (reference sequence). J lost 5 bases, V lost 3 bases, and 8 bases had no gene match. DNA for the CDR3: TGTGCCACCAGCAGCCCGAAGGGGGACAGGGAGACCCAGTACTTC. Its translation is CATSSPKGDRETQYF.

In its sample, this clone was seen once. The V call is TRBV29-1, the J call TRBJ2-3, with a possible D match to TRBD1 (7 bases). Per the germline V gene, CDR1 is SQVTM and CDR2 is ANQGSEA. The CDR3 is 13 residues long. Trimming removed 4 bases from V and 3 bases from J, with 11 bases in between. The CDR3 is CSVATGRTDTQYF. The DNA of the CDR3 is TGCAGCGTTGCGACAGGGAGGACAGATACGCAGTATTTT.

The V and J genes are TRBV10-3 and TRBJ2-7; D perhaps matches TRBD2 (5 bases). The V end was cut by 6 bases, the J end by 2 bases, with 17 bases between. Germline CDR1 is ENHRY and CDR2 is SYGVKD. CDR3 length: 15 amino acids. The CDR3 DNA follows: TGTGCCATCAGGGAGACACTCCTCGGGGCCTACGAGCAGTACTTC. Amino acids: CAIRETLLGAYEQYF.

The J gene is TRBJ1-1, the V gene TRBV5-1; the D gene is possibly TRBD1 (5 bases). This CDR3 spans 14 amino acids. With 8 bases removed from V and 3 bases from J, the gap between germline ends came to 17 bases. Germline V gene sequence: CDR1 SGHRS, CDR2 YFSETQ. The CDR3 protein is CASYNRGGDTEAFF. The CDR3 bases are TGCGCCAGTTACAATCGGGGAGGGGACACTGAAGCTTTCTTT.

This CDR3 reads CASSLSTGQVNVRANEKLFF. For the CDR3, the DNA is TGTGCCAGCAGCCTATCAACCGGACAGGTTAACGTTAGGGCTAATGAAAAACTGTTTTTT. This rearrangement joins TRBV11-3 to TRBJ1-4, with 7 bases matching TRBD1. The CDR3 is 20 residues long. Trimming removed 5 bases from V and 3 bases from J; junction bases left unmatched: 21. Germline CDR1 is SGHNT and CDR2 is YENEEA. Looking up the rest from reference TRBV11-3 and TRBJ1-4 gives the full variable domain: EAGVVQSPRYKIIEKKQPVAFWCNPISGHNTLYWYLQNLGQGPELLIRYENEEAVDDSQLPKDRFSAERLKGVDSTLKIQPAELGDSAVYLCASSLSTGQVNVRANEKLFFGSGTQLSVL.

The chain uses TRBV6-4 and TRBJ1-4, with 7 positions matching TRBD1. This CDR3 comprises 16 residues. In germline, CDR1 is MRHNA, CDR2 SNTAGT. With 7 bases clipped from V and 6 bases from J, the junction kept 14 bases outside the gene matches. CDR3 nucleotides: TGTGCCAGCATGGGAACTTCGAGACAGGGAGATGAAAAACTGTTTTTT. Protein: CASMGTSRQGDEKLFF.

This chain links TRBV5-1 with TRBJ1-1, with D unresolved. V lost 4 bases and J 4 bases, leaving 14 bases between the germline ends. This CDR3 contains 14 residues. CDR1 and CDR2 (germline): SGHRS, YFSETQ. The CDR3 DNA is TGCGCCAGCAGCCTGACATGGCCCACCACTGAAGCTTTCTTT. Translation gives CASSLTWPTTEAFF.